This record concerns one T cell receptor beta chain sequence. The sample originates from a study of PD-1 blockade in classical Hodgkin lymphoma. Trimming took off 2 bases at V and 4 bases at J, with 11 bases between the two ends. The CDR3 runs 14 residues. Per the germline V gene, CDR1 is LGHNT and CDR2 is FRNRAP. Clones were sequenced by immunoSEQ multiplex PCR, and TCRdb holds only the in-frame ones, with some missing. The sample lists about 90,000 clones; about nine tenths were seen once. The time point here: cycle 4 day 1 (C4D1), after around six weeks of nivolumab. Every single patient, without exception, relapsed after autologous stem cell transplantation, and brentuximab vedotin exposure varied.

This sequence was found in a human donor with classical Hodgkin lymphoma. V and J are TRBV12-5 and TRBJ2-5, with a possible D match to TRBD1 (7 bases). The material sequenced was peripheral blood mononuclear cells (PBMCs), taken before the fourth cycle of nivolumab. In DNA, the CDR3 is TGTGCTAGTGGTTTGTGGCAGGGGGGAGAGACCCAGTACTTC. Encoded protein: CASGLWQGGETQYF.